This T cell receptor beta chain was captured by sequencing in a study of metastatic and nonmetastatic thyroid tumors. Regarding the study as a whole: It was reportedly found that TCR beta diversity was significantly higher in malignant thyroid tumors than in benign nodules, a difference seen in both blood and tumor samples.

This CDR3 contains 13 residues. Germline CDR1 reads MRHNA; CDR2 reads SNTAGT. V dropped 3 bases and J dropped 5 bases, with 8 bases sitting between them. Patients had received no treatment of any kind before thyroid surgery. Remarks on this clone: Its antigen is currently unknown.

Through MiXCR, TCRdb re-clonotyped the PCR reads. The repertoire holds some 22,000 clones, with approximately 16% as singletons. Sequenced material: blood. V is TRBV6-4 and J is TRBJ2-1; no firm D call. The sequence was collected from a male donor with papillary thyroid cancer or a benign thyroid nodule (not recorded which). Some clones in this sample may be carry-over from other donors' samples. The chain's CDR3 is CASSEIMDNEQFF. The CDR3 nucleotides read TGTGCCAGCAGTGAGATCATGGACAATGAGCAGTTCTTC.